The sequence of this T cell receptor beta chain was determined in a study of T cell responses to AZD1222 COVID-19 vaccine (TCRdb year 2021). For the wider study: AZD1222 recipients given second doses at about 4 weeks or at about 12 weeks were pooled, since spike-specific TCR depth and breadth were not found to differ between the two schedules. A total of 233 trial participants underwent TCR sequencing, of whom about 200 had received two doses of AZD1222 and 26 had received two doses of the MenACWY control vaccine. Trial participants were enrolled by age into subgroups of 18-55, 56-69 and 70-plus years, and 148, 28 and 57 TCR-sequenced participants, respectively, were included in these subgroups. Paper-wide results and their limitations: Reportedly, almost half of the unique spike-specific TCRs recognized epitopes lying outside the regions that are mutated in the B.1.351 and B.1.1.7 variants. Most participants were white British and females outnumbered males, and the authors suggested that clonal diversity may have been underestimated. A significant rise in spike-specific TCR breadth and depth was observed after two AZD1222 doses relative to day 0 and relative to MenACWY recipients. Only a handful of AZD1222 recipients were SARS-CoV-2 seropositive at baseline, limiting conclusions about previously exposed vaccinees. No day 14 peak-response samples were available, so repertoires were characterized only after the peak T cell response. CD4 TCRs associated with the vaccine covered the entire spike protein, and the dominant responses were in regions 160-218 and 743-854. The 56-69-year group was small, and its depth increase did not reach significance, likely because of low power.

This clone has just one count. The antigen this receptor binds is unknown. Base quality data are lacking; no much larger clone is found one base away. The CDR3 regions of human TCRbeta chains were analyzed by immunosequencing. In the authors' own workflow: Repertoire TCRs were checked for matches against a reference library of SARS-CoV-2-specific TCRs that had been generated using the MIRA antigen-specificity platform. Breadth meant the fraction of unique TCRs that were SARS-CoV-2-associated, whereas depth meant the fraction of total T cells that were SARS-CoV-2-associated. Using the MIRA data, each spike-specific TCR was assigned both to the spike region to which the TCR was reactive and to a CD4 or CD8 class. Log10-transformed breadth and depth values were compared by one-way ANOVA with Sidak's multiple comparisons tests. The table comes from immuneACCESS by way of TCRdb, which keeps in-frame sequences with V and J called. Part of the clones is missing from these tables; in studies checked, under half for an unresolved V gene and the rest for unknown reasons. V and J calls and clone size are given by that table; D and trimming were obtained from the DNA. The table for this sample lists 89,000 or so clones; 65% to 90% of them were counted only once. The ten most abundant clones make up around 8.2% of the sample.

Interpreted using the paper, the time point label stands for: baseline before first vaccination. Samples from vaccinated people were obtained from the UK trials COV001 and COV002, which included a single-blind randomized controlled phase 2/3 trial of AZD1222 (ChAdOx1 nCoV-19) in healthy adults. Trial participant PBMC samples were collected at day 0 and day 28 after the second dose for TCRbeta chain sequencing. The CDR3, cysteine through phenylalanine, is 13 amino acids long. Only the CDR3 part of the read is kept: 39 bases, read in frame from the first base. From the germline V gene (reference sequence), CDR1 is LNHDA and CDR2 is SQIVND. V lost 7 bases and J lost 9 bases, and the count of bases not matched to a germline gene is 8.

The sequence joins TRBV19 to TRBJ1-5, with 8 junctional bases fitting TRBD1. Material: peripheral blood, obtained on day 0 of AZD1222 vaccination. The sequence came from an adult in good health. The DNA sequence follows: TGTGCCAGTACCGGGACAGGAGGAGGGCCCCAGCATTTT. It is translated as CASTGTGGGPQHF.